The T cell receptor beta chain under discussion was sequenced for a study of T cell responses to AZD1222 COVID-19 vaccine. Sequencing was performed with immunoSEQ multiplex PCR; in TCRdb, only in-frame clones are kept and a portion is missing. Of about 110,000 clones in the sample, about 92% were seen once. About this clone itself: What it binds is unknown.

Study-level points and caveats: Among the donors, most were white British and more were female, and clonal diversity was possibly underestimated. Baseline serostatus was positive in only six AZD1222 recipients.

Germline values: CDR1 SGHKS, CDR2 YYEKEE (reference sequence). The CDR3 covers 15 residues. Trimming shortened V by 4 bases and J by 0 bases, and 8 bases separated the two germline ends. V is TRBV5-5 and J is TRBJ1-6; D gene ambiguous. This TCR derives from an adult who received the AZD1222 COVID-19 vaccine. This specimen was peripheral blood, taken 28 days after the second AZD1222 dose. The CDR3 nucleotides are TGTGCCAGCAGCCCGGAGGTCTCCTATAATTCACCCCTCCACTTT. Its translation: CASSPEVSYNSPLHF.